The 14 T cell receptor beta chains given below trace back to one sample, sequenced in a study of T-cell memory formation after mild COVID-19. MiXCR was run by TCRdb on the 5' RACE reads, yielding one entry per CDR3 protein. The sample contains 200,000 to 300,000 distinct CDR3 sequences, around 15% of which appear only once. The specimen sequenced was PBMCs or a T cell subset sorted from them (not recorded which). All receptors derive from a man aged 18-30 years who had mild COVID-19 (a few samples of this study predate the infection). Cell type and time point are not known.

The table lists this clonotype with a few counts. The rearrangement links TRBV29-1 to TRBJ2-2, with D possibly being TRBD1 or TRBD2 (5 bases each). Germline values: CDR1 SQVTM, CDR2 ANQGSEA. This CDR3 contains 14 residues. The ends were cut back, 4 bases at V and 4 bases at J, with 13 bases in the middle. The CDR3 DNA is TGCAGCGTTGCTTGGGGGTTGAGCACCGGGGAGCTGTTTTTT. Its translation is CSVAWGLSTGELFF.

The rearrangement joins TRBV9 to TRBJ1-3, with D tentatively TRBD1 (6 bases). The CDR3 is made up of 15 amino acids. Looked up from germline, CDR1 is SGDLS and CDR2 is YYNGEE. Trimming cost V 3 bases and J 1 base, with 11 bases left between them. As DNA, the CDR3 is TGTGCCAGCAGCGGGGGGGCCAGGTCTGGAAACACCATATATTTT. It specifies CASSGGARSGNTIYF.

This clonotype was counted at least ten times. CDR3 bases: TGTGCCAGCAGCTTGGCGGGGTCCACTGAAGCTTTCTTT. It specifies CASSLAGSTEAFF. The chain carries TRBV5-5 and TRBJ1-1; D remains unclear. V was cut by 0 bases and J by 4 bases, with 7 bases left in between. The CDR3 loop spans 13 amino acids. Germline V gene data show CDR1 as SGHKS and CDR2 as YYEKEE (reference sequence). The whole variable domain, remainder taken from reference TRBV5-5 and TRBJ1-1, is DAGVTQSPTHLIKTRGQQVTLRCSPISGHKSVSWYQQVLGQGPQFIFQYYEKEERGRGNFPDRFSARQFPNYSSELNVNALLLGDSALYLCASSLAGSTEAFFGQGTRLTVV.

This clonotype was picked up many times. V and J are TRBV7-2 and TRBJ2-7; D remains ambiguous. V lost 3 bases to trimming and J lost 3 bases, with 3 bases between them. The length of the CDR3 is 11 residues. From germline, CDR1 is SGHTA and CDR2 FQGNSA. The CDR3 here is CASSFLYEQYF. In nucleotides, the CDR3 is TGTGCCAGCAGCTTTCTCTACGAGCAGTACTTC.

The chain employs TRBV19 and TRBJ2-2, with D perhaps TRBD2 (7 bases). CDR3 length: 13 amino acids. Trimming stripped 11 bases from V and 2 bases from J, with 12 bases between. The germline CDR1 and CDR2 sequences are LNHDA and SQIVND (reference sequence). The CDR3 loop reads CAGGGGNTGELFF. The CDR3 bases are TGTGCCGGCGGGGGCGGCAACACCGGGGAGCTGTTTTTT. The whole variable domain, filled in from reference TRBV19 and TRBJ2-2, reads DGGITQSPKYLFRKEGQNVTLSCEQNLNHDAMYWYRQDPGQGLRLIYYSQIVNDFQKGDIAEGYSVSREKKESFPLTVTSAQKNPTAFYLCAGGGGNTGELFFGEGSRLTVL.

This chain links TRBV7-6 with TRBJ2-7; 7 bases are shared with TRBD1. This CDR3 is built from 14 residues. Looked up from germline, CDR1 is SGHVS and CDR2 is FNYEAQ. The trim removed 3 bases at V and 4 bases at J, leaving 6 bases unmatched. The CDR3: CASSLAGGMYEQYF. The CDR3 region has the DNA TGTGCCAGCAGCTTGGCAGGGGGTATGTACGAGCAGTACTTC.

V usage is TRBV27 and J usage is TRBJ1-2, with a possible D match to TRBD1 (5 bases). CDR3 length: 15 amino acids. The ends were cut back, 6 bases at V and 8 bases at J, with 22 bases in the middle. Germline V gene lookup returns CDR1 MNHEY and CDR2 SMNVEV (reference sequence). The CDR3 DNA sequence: TGTGCCAGCAGCACCGGGACCGGGTTTGGCACCGGCTACACCTTC. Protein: CASSTGTGFGTGYTF.

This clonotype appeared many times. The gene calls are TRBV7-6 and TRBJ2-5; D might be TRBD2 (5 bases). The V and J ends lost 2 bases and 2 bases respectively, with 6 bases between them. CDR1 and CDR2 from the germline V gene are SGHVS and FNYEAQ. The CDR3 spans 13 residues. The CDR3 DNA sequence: TGTGCCAGCAGCTTACGGGGTCAAGAGACCCAGTACTTC. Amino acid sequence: CASSLRGQETQYF. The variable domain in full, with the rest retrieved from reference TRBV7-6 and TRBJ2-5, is GAGVSQSPRYKVTKRGQDVALRCDPISGHVSLYWYRQALGQGPEFLTYFNYEAQQDKSGLPNDRFSAERPEGSISTLTIQRTEQRDSAMYRCASSLRGQETQYFGPGTRLLVL.

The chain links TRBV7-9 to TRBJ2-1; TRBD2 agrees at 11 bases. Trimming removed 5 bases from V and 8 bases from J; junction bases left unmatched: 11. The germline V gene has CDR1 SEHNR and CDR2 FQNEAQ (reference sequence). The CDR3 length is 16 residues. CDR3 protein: CASSIHSGGANYEQFF. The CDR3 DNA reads TGTGCCAGCAGCATCCATAGCGGGGGGGCCAACTATGAGCAGTTCTTC.

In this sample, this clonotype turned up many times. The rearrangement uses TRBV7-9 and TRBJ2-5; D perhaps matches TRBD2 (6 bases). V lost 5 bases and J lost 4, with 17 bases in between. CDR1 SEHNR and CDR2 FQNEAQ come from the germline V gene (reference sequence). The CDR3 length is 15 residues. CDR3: CASSARERLGETQYF. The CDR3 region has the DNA TGTGCCAGCAGCGCCCGGGAGAGGCTCGGAGAGACCCAGTACTTC.

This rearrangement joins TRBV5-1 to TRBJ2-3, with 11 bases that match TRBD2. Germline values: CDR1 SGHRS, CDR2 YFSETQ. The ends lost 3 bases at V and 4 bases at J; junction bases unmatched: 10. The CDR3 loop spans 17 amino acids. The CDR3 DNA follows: TGCGCCAGCAGCTCTGGAGATAGCGGGGGGGCAGCAGATACGCAGTATTTT. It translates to CASSSGDSGGAADTQYF.

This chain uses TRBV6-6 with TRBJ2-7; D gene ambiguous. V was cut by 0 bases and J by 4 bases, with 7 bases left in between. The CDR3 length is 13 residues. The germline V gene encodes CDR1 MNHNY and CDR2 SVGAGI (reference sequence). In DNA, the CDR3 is TGTGCCAGCAGTTACTCCCCCGTATACGAGCAGTACTTC. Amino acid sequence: CASSYSPVYEQYF.

The CDR3 sequence is CATSRGGRPQHF. DNA of the CDR3: TGTGCCACCAGCAGAGGGGGACGGCCCCAGCATTTT. The genes are TRBV15 and TRBJ1-5; maybe TRBD1 (5 bases). Germline CDR1 and CDR2: LNHNV and YYDKDF (reference sequence). The CDR3 sequence is 12 residues long. V lost 1 base, J lost 9 bases, and 7 bases lay in between.

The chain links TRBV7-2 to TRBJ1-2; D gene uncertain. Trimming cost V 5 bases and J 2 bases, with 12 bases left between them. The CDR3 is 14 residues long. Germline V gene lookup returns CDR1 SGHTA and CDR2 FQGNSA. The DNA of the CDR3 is TGTGCCAGCAGCCCACGACGTGGGAACTATGGCTACACCTTC. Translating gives CASSPRRGNYGYTF.